These 24 T cell receptor beta chains were sequenced from one sample in a study of cytomegalovirus exposure and HLA in healthy donors (dated 2017 in TCRdb). Libraries came from the immunoSEQ multiplex PCR assay. For the multiplex PCR, a mixture combining 60 forward primers for TCR Vbeta segments and 13 reverse primers for TCR Jbeta segments was used. TCRdb retrieved this table from immuneACCESS and kept in-frame rearrangements only. Not all clones are present; in checked studies, unresolved V genes account for under half, and no reason is known for the remainder. This sample gives tens of thousands of clones in total; approximately 68% of them show up just once. The ten biggest clones cover 5.5% to 6% of the sample. Sequencing was carried out using PBMCs. These receptors came from a boy aged 5 to 17 in good health and CMV-seropositive.

The V gene is TRBV10-2, the J gene TRBJ1-1; D perhaps matches TRBD1 (5 bases). The CDR3 loop spans 15 amino acids. CDR1 and CDR2 from the germline V gene are WSHSY and SAAADI. V dropped 7 bases and J dropped 5 bases, with 20 bases sitting between them. CDR3 protein: CASMVQGGVRTEAFF. The CDR3 region has the DNA TGCGCCAGCATGGTGCAGGGTGGGGTAAGAACTGAAGCTTTCTTT.

This clone came up a few times. V usage is TRBV19 and J usage is TRBJ1-1; D is uncertain. From germline, CDR1 is LNHDA and CDR2 SQIVND (reference sequence). The CDR3 covers 13 residues. V lost 5 bases and J lost 0, with 7 bases in between. The CDR3 region has the DNA TGTGCCAGTAGTTCAACTATGAACACTGAAGCTTTCTTT. It specifies CASSSTMNTEAFF.

This clone showed up just once. The chain has TRBV6-1 and TRBJ1-1, with unresolved D. V lost 1 base and J lost 0, with 15 bases in between. The CDR3 is 17 amino acids. Per the germline V gene, CDR1 is MNHNS and CDR2 is SASEGT. The CDR3 sequence: CASSEGLSIPMNTEAFF. CDR3 in DNA: TGTGCCAGCAGTGAAGGACTCAGCATTCCCATGAACACTGAAGCTTTCTTT.

J is TRBJ2-1 and V is TRBV7-2; TRBD1 matches 7 bases. This CDR3 has 15 amino acids. Germline CDR1 SGHTA, CDR2 FQGNSA. The ends lost 0 bases at V and 10 bases at J; junction bases unmatched: 9. For the CDR3, the DNA is TGTGCCAGCAGCTTAGCCCGACAGGGTATAGGGGAGCAGTTCTTC. It translates to CASSLARQGIGEQFF.

The chain recombines TRBV2 with TRBJ1-2; TRBD1 aligns across 7 bases. There are 16 residues in the CDR3. Losses at the gene ends were 2 bases for V and 1 base for J; bases not matched to a gene: 7. Germline assignment: CDR1 SNHLY and CDR2 FYNNEI. The CDR3 DNA follows: TGTGCCAGCAGTGAATTGGACAGGCGAGTTAACTATGGCTACACCTTC. Translating gives CASSELDRRVNYGYTF.

The genes are TRBV6-6 and TRBJ2-7; 10 bases are shared with TRBD1. V shed 8 bases and J 0 bases; nucleotides not matched to a gene: 4. The CDR3 is 14 amino acids. Germline CDR1 is MNHNY and CDR2 is SVGAGI (reference sequence). Here the CDR3 reads CASSDRGISYEQYF. In DNA form, the CDR3 reads TGTGCCAGCTCGGACAGGGGGATCTCCTACGAGCAGTACTTC.

The V gene is TRBV5-6, the J gene TRBJ2-7; no definite D call. The CDR3 loop spans 12 amino acids. Between the trimmed V and J ends, which lost 1 base and 5 bases, there was a span of 7 bases. CDR1 and CDR2 from the germline V gene are SGHDT and YYEEEE. The DNA for the CDR3 is TGTGCCAGCAGCTTGACCGAGAACGAGCAGTACTTC. This translates into CASSLTENEQYF.

This clone turned up a few times. CDR3: CASRRSFGVGVDTQYF. The CDR3, as DNA: TGTGCCAGCAGACGGAGTTTCGGGGTTGGCGTAGATACGCAGTATTTT. The gene calls are TRBV7-9 and TRBJ2-3; the D gene is possibly TRBD2 (5 bases). The CDR3 sequence is 16 residues long. In germline, CDR1 is SEHNR, CDR2 FQNEAQ (reference sequence). Trimming shortened V by 6 bases and J by 5 bases, and 21 bases separated the two germline ends.

This clone was counted a few times. This sequence joins TRBV4-2 and TRBJ1-1; perhaps TRBD1 as D (6 bases). Germline V gene sequence: CDR1 LGHNA, CDR2 YNFKEQ. V lost 5 bases and J 2 bases, leaving 12 bases between the germline ends. This CDR3 region has 14 residues. CDR3 in amino acids: CASSTRTANTEAFF. The CDR3 DNA sequence: TGTGCCAGCAGCACCCGGACAGCCAACACTGAAGCTTTCTTT.

This clone was counted only a few times. The genes are TRBV4-2 and TRBJ1-1, with a possible D match to TRBD1 (6 bases). Germline CDR1 LGHNA, CDR2 YNFKEQ. This CDR3 contains 15 residues. V was shortened by 0 bases and J by 7 bases, with 15 bases between the two germline ends. CDR3 sequence: CASSQDFAGVGEAFF. The DNA of the CDR3 is TGTGCCAGCAGCCAAGATTTCGCAGGGGTTGGTGAAGCTTTCTTT.

The CDR3 nucleotides read TGTGCCAGCAGGCAGACAGCCCCCAGCGAGCAGTACTTC. Its protein product is CASRQTAPSEQYF. J is TRBJ2-7 and V is TRBV6-5, with a tentative D call TRBD1 (5 bases). The CDR3 is 13 amino acids. Germline V CDR1 and CDR2: MNHEY, SVGAGI. Trimming took 6 bases from V and 6 from J, leaving 15 bases between them.

This clone was observed a few times. The chain carries TRBV5-6 and TRBJ2-7; 10 positions match TRBD1. The CDR3 runs 14 residues. Germline CDR1 and CDR2: SGHDT and YYEEEE. V lost 4 bases and J lost 7; bases outside the gene matches: 8. CDR3 amino acids: CASSSLGTGEEQYF. CDR3 DNA sequence: TGTGCCAGCAGCAGCCTCGGGACAGGGGAAGAGCAGTACTTC. Filled out from reference TRBV5-6 and TRBJ2-7, the complete variable domain reads DAGVTQSPTHLIKTRGQQVTLRCSPKSGHDTVSWYQQALGQGPQFIFQYYEEEERQRGNFPDRFSGHQFPNYSSELNVNALLLGDSALYLCASSSLGTGEEQYFGPGTRLTVT.

The gene calls are TRBV5-5 and TRBJ1-2; D is possibly TRBD1 (5 bases). This CDR3 comprises 14 residues. Germline values: CDR1 SGHKS, CDR2 YYEKEE (reference sequence). Between the trimmed V and J ends, which lost 2 bases and 6 bases, there was a span of 14 bases. The CDR3, as DNA: TGTGCCAGCAGCTTAGGGGTACAGGAGCATGGCTACACCTTC. This translates into CASSLGVQEHGYTF.

This clone showed up just a few times. The CDR3 DNA sequence: TGTGCCAGCAGCGCCCAGGACAGAACCCTCCCCCTCCACTTT. Its translation: CASSAQDRTLPLHF. V and J are TRBV9 and TRBJ1-6; weak D call: TRBD1 (6 bases). V lost 3 bases and J lost 13, with 17 bases in between. This CDR3 spans 14 amino acids. The germline CDR1 and CDR2 sequences are SGDLS and YYNGEE. Using reference TRBV9 and TRBJ1-6 for the parts outside the CDR3, the full variable domain is DSGVTQTPKHLITATGQRVTLRCSPRSGDLSVYWYQQSLDQGLQFLIQYYNGEERAKGNILERFSAQQFPDLHSELNLSSLELGDSALYFCASSAQDRTLPLHFGNGTRLTVT.

This clone has only a few counts. The gene calls are TRBV5-1 and TRBJ1-1; no firm D call. V was trimmed by 5 bases and J by 0 bases, leaving 8 bases between them. The CDR3 is 13 amino acids. CDR1 is SGHRS, CDR2 YFSETQ, per germline. The DNA of the CDR3 is TGCGCCAGCAGTTCCCTCGTGAACACTGAAGCTTTCTTT. This encodes CASSSLVNTEAFF.

The CDR3 nucleotides read TGTGCCAGCAGCCCCGGGACAGGGGTTACTGGGGCCAACGTCCTGACTTTC. This translates into CASSPGTGVTGANVLTF. V usage is TRBV11-2 and J usage is TRBJ2-6; 10 bases line up with TRBD1. This CDR3 contains 17 residues. V lost 5 bases, J lost 2 bases, and 6 bases stayed unmatched. Germline CDR1 reads SGHAT; CDR2 reads FQNNGV.

The chain has TRBV5-1 and TRBJ2-6, with D perhaps TRBD2 (5 bases). The CDR3 is 17 residues long. Trimming stripped 0 bases from V and 0 bases from J, with 10 bases between. Per germline, CDR1 SGHRS and CDR2 YFSETQ. The CDR3 nucleotides read TGCGCCAGCAGCTTGGTCCCGGGGAGCTCTGGGGCCAACGTCCTGACTTTC. Protein sequence: CASSLVPGSSGANVLTF.

The chain has TRBV19 and TRBJ1-1; 8 nucleotides line up with TRBD1. Germline V gene data show CDR1 as LNHDA and CDR2 as SQIVND (reference sequence). V lost 5 bases, J lost 5 bases, and 7 bases stayed unmatched. The CDR3 totals 14 residues. The CDR3 loop is CASSWQGARTEAFF. As DNA, the CDR3 is TGTGCCAGTAGTTGGCAGGGGGCGCGGACTGAAGCTTTCTTT.

The chain employs TRBV4-3 and TRBJ2-2; 7 bases are shared with TRBD2. The CDR3 contains 17 residues. J was trimmed by 2 bases and V by 4 bases; bases with no gene match: 10. CDR1 is LGHNA, CDR2 YSLEER, per germline. The CDR3 is CASSLRGLADNTGELFF. The CDR3 DNA reads as TGCGCCAGCAGCCTCCGTGGGCTAGCGGACAACACCGGGGAGCTGTTTTTT.

The chain links TRBV18 to TRBJ2-7; perhaps TRBD1 as D (6 bases). CDR3 length: 15 residues. The germline V gene has CDR1 KGHSH and CDR2 LQKENI. Trimming shortened V by 2 bases and J by 4 bases, and 15 bases separated the two germline ends. The CDR3 region is CASSPVGTPSYEQYF. The CDR3 DNA reads TGTGCCAGCTCACCAGTAGGGACACCTTCTTACGAGCAGTACTTC. The entire variable domain, with the rest obtained from reference TRBV18 and TRBJ2-7, is as follows: NAGVMQNPRHLVRRRGQEARLRCSPMKGHSHVYWYRQLPEEGLKFMVYLQKENIIDESGMPKERFSAEFPKEGPSILRIQQVVRGDSAAYFCASSPVGTPSYEQYFGPGTRLTVT.

The chain recombines TRBV7-2 with TRBJ2-7, with 14 bases aligning to TRBD2. Looked up from germline, CDR1 is SGHTA and CDR2 is FQGNSA. The CDR3 loop spans 15 amino acids. Losses at the gene ends were 6 bases for V and 12 bases for J; bases not matched to a gene: 13. The CDR3 DNA reads as TGTGCCAGCAGAACGGGACTAGCGGGAGTCCCCCCCTTGTACTTC. Its translation: CASRTGLAGVPPLYF.

The CDR3 loop reads CASTPGDRDHTGELFF. The CDR3 DNA reads as TGCGCCAGCACTCCGGGGGACAGGGATCACACCGGGGAGCTGTTTTTT. V is TRBV23-1 and J is TRBJ2-2; 9 bases agree with TRBD1. TRBV23-1 is an ORF, and what it does is uncertain. Trimming removed 7 bases from V and 3 bases from J; junction bases left unmatched: 9. CDR3 size: 16 residues.

CDR3 amino acids: CSVEGLAGGPSYNEQFF. CDR3 in DNA: TGCAGCGTTGAAGGACTAGCGGGGGGGCCGTCCTACAATGAGCAGTTCTTC. The J gene is TRBJ2-1, the V gene TRBV29-1; 14 nucleotides line up with TRBD2. Germline trimming cut 1 base from V and 1 base from J; bases unmatched to any gene: 3. Germline V CDR1 and CDR2: SQVTM, ANQGSEA. The CDR3 totals 17 residues.

In this sample, this clone turned up a few times. The chain carries TRBV18 and TRBJ2-7; 11 nucleotides line up with TRBD1. The CDR3 loop spans 13 amino acids. Germline V gene data show CDR1 as KGHSH and CDR2 as LQKENI. Germline trimming cut 5 bases from V and 3 bases from J; bases unmatched to any gene: 0. CDR3 sequence: CASSGTGGYEQYF. CDR3 in DNA: TGTGCCAGCTCAGGGACAGGGGGCTACGAGCAGTACTTC.